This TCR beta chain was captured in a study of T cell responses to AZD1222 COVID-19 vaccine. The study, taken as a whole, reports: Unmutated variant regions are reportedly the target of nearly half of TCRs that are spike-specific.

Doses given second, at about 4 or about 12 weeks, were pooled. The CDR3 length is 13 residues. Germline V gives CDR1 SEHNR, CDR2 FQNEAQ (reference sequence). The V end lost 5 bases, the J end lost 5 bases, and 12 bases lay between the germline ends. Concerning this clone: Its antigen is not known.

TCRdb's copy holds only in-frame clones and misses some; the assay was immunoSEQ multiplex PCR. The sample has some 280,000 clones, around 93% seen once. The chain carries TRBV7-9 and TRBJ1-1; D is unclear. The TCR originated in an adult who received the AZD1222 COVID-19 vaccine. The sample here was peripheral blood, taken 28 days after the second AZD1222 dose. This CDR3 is CASSGLVGTEAFF. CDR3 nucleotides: TGTGCCAGCAGCGGTCTAGTTGGGACTGAAGCTTTCTTT.